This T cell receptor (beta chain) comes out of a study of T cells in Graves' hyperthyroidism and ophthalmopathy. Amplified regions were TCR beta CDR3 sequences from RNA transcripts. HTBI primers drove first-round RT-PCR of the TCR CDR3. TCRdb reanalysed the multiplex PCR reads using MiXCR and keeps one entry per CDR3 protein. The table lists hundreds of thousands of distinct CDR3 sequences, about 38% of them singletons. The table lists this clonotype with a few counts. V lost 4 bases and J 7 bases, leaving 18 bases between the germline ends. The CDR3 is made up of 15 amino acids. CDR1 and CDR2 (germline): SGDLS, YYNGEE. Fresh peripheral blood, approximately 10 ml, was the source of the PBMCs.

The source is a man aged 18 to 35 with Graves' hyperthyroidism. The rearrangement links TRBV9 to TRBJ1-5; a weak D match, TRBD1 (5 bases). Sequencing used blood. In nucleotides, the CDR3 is TGTGCCAGCAGCTCGGGGGGAGGGATCGAGCAGCCCCAGCATTTT. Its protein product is CASSSGGGIEQPQHF.